Described below is a single T cell receptor beta chain sequence and its context. The antigen is undetermined. Assay used: immunoSEQ multiplex PCR; TCRdb lists only in-frame clones, some missing. The data contain about 680,000 clones, roughly 73% of them singletons. The sample comes from a study of shared clonotypes between healthy human individuals. Study background: Researchers drew samples from two women and a few men aged 18 to 49.

Study results and limitations: In having few donors, the study represented limited genetic and exposure-history diversity. Shared clonotypes across all four donors exceeded non-shared ones in generation probability. Inspection by rarefaction showed sorted-subset sequencing to be incomplete despite large depth.

The CDR3 has 15 residues. Trimming cost V 3 bases and J 0 bases, with 9 bases left between them. CDR1 and CDR2 from the germline V gene are LGHNA and YNFKEQ. This receptor was identified in a woman aged 25 to 39 in good health. The sequencing input was memory CD4+ T cells sorted from blood. Stated subset: CD45RA-negative fraction. The chain carries TRBV4-2 and TRBJ1-5; D remains ambiguous. CDR3 sequence (DNA): TGTGCCAGCAGCCATTACGGGAATAGCAATCAGCCCCAGCATTTT. This encodes CASSHYGNSNQPQHF.